The 5 T cell receptor beta chains below all came from one sample that was sequenced in a study of T cells in localized non-small cell lung cancer. Measured with immunoSEQ multiplex PCR; TCRdb has only the in-frame clones, and not every one. The table includes about 75,000 clones, 80% detected once. Material: peripheral blood, obtained before any cancer treatment. The receptors were sampled from a female donor over 55 with stage I lung adenocarcinoma.

In its sample, this clone was seen once. V usage is TRBV5-1 and J usage is TRBJ2-7, with D perhaps matching TRBD2 (6 bases). Looked up from germline, CDR1 is SGHRS and CDR2 is YFSETQ. The CDR3 is made up of 15 amino acids. Deletions cut 2 bases from V and 1 base from J, with 13 bases between. The CDR3 is CASSFLGGLSYEQYF. The CDR3 DNA sequence: TGCGCCAGCAGCTTCCTAGGAGGGCTATCCTACGAGCAGTACTTC.

This chain uses TRBV19 with TRBJ1-1, with D unresolved. Trimming pared 3 bases from V and 3 bases from J, leaving 23 bases between. The germline gives CDR1 LNHDA, CDR2 SQIVND (reference sequence). The CDR3 totals 18 residues. DNA of the CDR3: TGTGCCAGTAGTATTGGTCCAGTCGTTAGGGTAGCGGACACTGAAGCTTTCTTT. Protein product: CASSIGPVVRVADTEAFF.

J is TRBJ2-3 and V is TRBV29-1; D possibly uses TRBD1 or TRBD2 (5 bases each). The CDR3 extends over 16 amino acids. Trimming removed 4 bases at V and 0 bases at J, with 17 bases between. CDR1 and CDR2 from the germline V gene are SQVTM and ANQGSEA. CDR3 loop: CSVGRLEGQSTDTQYF. The DNA of the CDR3 is TGCAGCGTTGGGCGTCTCGAGGGGCAAAGCACAGATACGCAGTATTTT.

The chain has TRBV4-3 and TRBJ1-1, with a possible D match to TRBD1 (6 bases). From germline, CDR1 is LGHNA and CDR2 YSLEER. The CDR3 has 13 amino acids. With 3 bases removed from V and 6 bases from J, the gap between germline ends came to 11 bases. CDR3 nucleotides: TGCGCCAGCAGCCATTCCGGACAGTCTGAAGCTTTCTTT. Protein sequence: CASSHSGQSEAFF.

This clone was counted a single time. The chain is built from TRBV7-9 and TRBJ2-1; D is uncertain. V was cut by 5 bases and J by 3 bases, with 14 bases left in between. CDR3 length: 15 residues. Per germline, CDR1 SEHNR and CDR2 FQNEAQ (reference sequence). CDR3 residues: CASSSAWLSYNEQFF. The CDR3 DNA follows: TGTGCCAGCAGCAGTGCTTGGCTGAGCTACAATGAGCAGTTCTTC.